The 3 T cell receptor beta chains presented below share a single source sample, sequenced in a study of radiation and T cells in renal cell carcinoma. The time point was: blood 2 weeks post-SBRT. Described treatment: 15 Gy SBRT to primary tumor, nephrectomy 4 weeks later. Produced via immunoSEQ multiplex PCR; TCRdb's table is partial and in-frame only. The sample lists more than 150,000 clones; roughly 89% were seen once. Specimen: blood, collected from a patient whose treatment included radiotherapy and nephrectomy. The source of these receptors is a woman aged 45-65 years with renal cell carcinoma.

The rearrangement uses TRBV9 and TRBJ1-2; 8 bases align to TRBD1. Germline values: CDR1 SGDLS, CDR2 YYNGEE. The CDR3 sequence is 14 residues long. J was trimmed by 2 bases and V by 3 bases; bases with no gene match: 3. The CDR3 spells CASSDYRGNYGYTF. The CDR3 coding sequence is TGTGCCAGCAGCGACTACAGGGGGAACTATGGCTACACCTTC.

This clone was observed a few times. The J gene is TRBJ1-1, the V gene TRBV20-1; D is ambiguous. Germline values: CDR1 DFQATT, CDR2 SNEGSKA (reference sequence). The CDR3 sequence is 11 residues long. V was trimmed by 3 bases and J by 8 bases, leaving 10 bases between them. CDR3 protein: CSARPQREAFF. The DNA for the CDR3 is TGCAGTGCTAGGCCCCAGAGGGAAGCTTTCTTT.

The CDR3 nucleotides read TGTGCCAGCAGCCCCGGGGTTAGCACTGAAGCTTTCTTT. Its translation is CASSPGVSTEAFF. The chain combines TRBV16 with TRBJ1-1; D is unresolved. The CDR3 runs to 13 residues. Trimming took 4 bases from V and 4 from J, leaving 10 bases between them. The germline gives CDR1 KGHSY, CDR2 FQNENV.